Sequencing of this TCR beta chain was carried out in a study of blood T cell repertoires in COVID-19. The wider study: Collection of acute and convalescent COVID-19 samples took place in the United States, Italy and Spain. From T cells, B-cell-depleted T cells, or PBMCs came the material, which was cDNA or gDNA.

As processed by the authors: From reference gene primer amplification, estimates of nucleated cell counts were derived. The repertoire was sequenced with immunoSEQ multiplex PCR; TCRdb's copy has only in-frame clones and lacks some. The V and J calls and clone size are taken from that table; D and trimming were inferred from the DNA. The sample carries about 180,000 clones, about 86% recorded once. The CDR3 extends over 15 amino acids. CDR1 and CDR2 (germline): SGHTA, FQGNSA. J lost 0 bases, V lost 1 base, and 1 base had no gene match. This clone came up many times. Other DNA sequences in this specimen translate into the identical CDR3.

The source of this sequence is a man in his sixties or seventies with active or convalescent COVID-19. The rearrangement uses TRBV7-2 and TRBJ2-7; TRBD2 aligns across 9 bases. Sequenced: peripheral blood. CDR3 residues: CASSLGLAASYEQYF. Here the CDR3 DNA reads TGTGCCAGCAGCTTAGGACTAGCGGCCTCCTACGAGCAGTACTTC.